This T cell receptor (beta chain) is drawn from a study of shared clonotypes between healthy human individuals (dated by TCRdb to 2018 to 2020). Context from the whole study: A couple of women and a few men aged 18 to 49 years were included in the cohort. For each donor, CD4 naive and CD4 memory were each run on three plates, CD8 naive on two plates, and CD8 memory on one plate. Blood TCR repertoires of 5 or 6 healthy adults were deeply sequenced to estimate repertoire size and the extent of clonotype sharing between individuals. Different laboratories and diverse techniques were used to prepare libraries and sequence TCR repertoires, to increase sequencing depth and limit assay-specific biases. Between about 0.94 and 8.9 billion PBMCs per donor were obtained by leukapheresis.

Using the deep immunoSEQ assay, TCR CDR3 regions were amplified from genomic DNA by multiplex PCR. Genomic DNA extracted from each cell subset was distributed evenly over all wells of several immunoSEQ 96-well plates, and each plate served as one replicate. For sorted subsets, about 200 ng genomic DNA, equal to tens of thousands of T cell genomes, was loaded into each replicate PCR. Purified libraries were measured with a Qubit 3.0 fluorometer, size-checked on a Bioanalyzer 2100, and measured again with the KAPA Library Quantification kit. A separate single-read 150-cycle Illumina NextSeq 550 flow cell was used to sequence each immunoSEQ 96-well plate. The study's processing was this. Because the immunoSEQ output held only junctional sequences and lacked quality scores, the filtering could not match the filtering applied to full-length reads. Sequences were annotated with PyIR, a Python wrapper for IgBLAST v1.9, using IMGT germline references to assign V/J genes and CDR3. Any read was removed if the V/J assignment was weak (E-value above 1e-6), the CDR3 was missing, or the read contained stop codons, out-of-frame junctions, or ambiguous translated residues. A V3J clonotype was defined by an identical inferred V gene, J gene, and CDR3 amino acid sequence. Percentage overlap between repertoires was calculated by dividing the number of shared unique clonotypes by the size of the smaller repertoire. Repertoire richness was assessed with RTK rarefaction, the Chao1 estimator, and Recon v2.1 estimates of unobserved clonotypes. OLGA was used to compute generation probabilities for all TCRbeta clonotypes that the gDNA method yielded from four donors. TCRdb obtained this table from immuneACCESS and retained in-frame rearrangements with V and J assigned. These tables miss some clones; where compared with another copy, unresolved V genes account for less than half of the shortfall, and the remainder is unexplained. Clone size and V and J calls were adopted from that table, with D and trimming inferred from the DNA. The sample table shows 2 million to 3 million clones, and over 85% are seen once. About 0.39% of the sample comes from the top ten.

The germline V gene (reference sequence) gives CDR1 as MNHEY and CDR2 as SMNVEV. Ends trimmed: V by 5 bases, J by 0 bases; bases unmatched to a gene: 6. Including the terminal cysteine and phenylalanine, the CDR3 comprises 15 residues. The entry retains the CDR3 DNA only, 45 bases that are in frame from base 1. Points on this clone: The clone's antigen remains unknown. No much larger clone is present one base from it, and per-base qualities are unavailable.

Donors were healthy HIV-negative adults with no recently reported acute infections or vaccinations. Every donor was a Caucasian adult residing in Nashville, Tennessee, USA. CD4+ T cells were enriched by magnetic negative selection; naive cells were then positively selected on CD45RA, and the negative fraction formed the memory subset. After blood collection by leukapheresis, PBMCs were isolated using Ficoll-Histopaque density gradient centrifugation and then cryopreserved in the vapor phase of liquid nitrogen. Purity and quantity of every magnetically sorted T cell population were checked by analytical flow cytometry. From each sorted fraction, genomic DNA was isolated and quantified by UV absorbance on a Nanodrop 2000c. The paper as a whole reports these results and caveats: Clonotypes shared by all four sorted-subset donors showed higher generation probabilities than non-shared clonotypes. Incomplete sequencing was indicated by rarefaction of sorted-subset datasets, despite the large sequencing depth. The genetic and exposure-history diversity represented was limited by the small number of donors. Based on pairwise subsampling, the degree of clonotype sharing among donors was expected to be affected by sequencing depth. Naive subsets generally had larger estimated clonotype richness than memory subsets. Sampling was restricted to blood, and TCR repertoires in tissue are likely to differ from TCR repertoires in blood. When a handful of donors were compared, the shared fraction of clonotypes was roughly 4.8% for naive CD4, around 3.5% for naive CD8, 2% to 2.5% for memory CD4, and roughly 0.4% for memory CD8.

This sequence was found in a man aged 18-30 years in good health. Some clones in this sample may be carry-over from other donors' samples. Material for sequencing was naive CD4+ T cells from PBMCs. The cell subset or site label corresponds to: CD45RA+ positively selected. This chain is built from TRBV27 and TRBJ2-7; the central 8 bases match TRBD2. In nucleotides, the sequence is TGTGCCAGCAGTCAAGCTAGCGGGTCCTCCTACGAGCAGTACTTC. This encodes CASSQASGSSYEQYF.